The 22 T cell receptor beta chains reported below all come from one sample, sequenced in a study of T cell changes during pregnancy in multiple sclerosis. Sequenced by immunoSEQ multiplex PCR; TCRdb stores in-frame clones only, minus some. The sample consists of roughly 110,000 clones, about 90% of them appearing once. The source material was peripheral blood, sampled before pregnancy. The receptors here all came from a female donor with multiple sclerosis, enrolled in a pregnancy study.

This chain links TRBV7-2 with TRBJ2-7, with TRBD1 as a possible D gene (8 bases). The CDR3 spans 16 residues. The V end was cut by 2 bases, the J end by 0 bases, with 14 bases between. Per the germline V gene, CDR1 is SGHTA and CDR2 is FQGNSA. In DNA form, the CDR3 reads TGTGCCAGCAGCTTAAGCGGGGACAGGCTCTCCTACGAGCAGTACTTC. It translates to CASSLSGDRLSYEQYF.

The chain employs TRBV19 and TRBJ2-3; tentatively, D is TRBD2 (6 bases). The V gene's germline CDR1 is LNHDA and CDR2 SQIVND (reference sequence). This CDR3 is built from 16 residues. V shed 0 bases and J shed 2 bases, with 12 bases lying between them. In DNA form, the CDR3 reads TGTGCCAGTAGTATAGATCAGGCGGGGACCACAGATACGCAGTATTTT. Protein product: CASSIDQAGTTDTQYF.

The chain links TRBV5-6 to TRBJ1-1; 7 bases agree with TRBD1. CDR1 and CDR2 (germline): SGHDT, YYEEEE. The CDR3 runs 14 residues. Trimming took 2 bases from V and 3 from J; bases not matched to a gene: 4. CDR3 sequence (DNA): TGTGCCAGCAGCTTAACAGGGGTTTACACTGAAGCTTTCTTT. This translates into CASSLTGVYTEAFF.

The chain combines TRBV7-3 with TRBJ2-3, with 14 bases matching TRBD2. The CDR3 sequence is 19 residues long. Germline V CDR1 and CDR2: SGHTA, FQGTGA. The junction had 10 bases not matched to a gene; V was cut back by 5 bases and J by 0 bases. The chain's CDR3 is CASSERGLAGVGSTDTQYF. The DNA for the CDR3 is TGTGCCAGCAGCGAACGGGGACTAGCGGGAGTTGGGAGCACAGATACGCAGTATTTT.

The J gene is TRBJ2-7, the V gene TRBV19; D possibly corresponds to TRBD1 (6 bases). The CDR3 is 13 amino acids. CDR1 is LNHDA and CDR2 is SQIVND in the germline V gene (reference sequence). Deletions cut 11 bases from V and 0 bases from J, with 14 bases between. This chain's CDR3 is CAGRQDSSYEQYF. CDR3 DNA sequence: TGTGCCGGTCGACAGGACAGCTCCTACGAGCAGTACTTC.

The rearrangement uses TRBV18 and TRBJ1-2, with 7 bases aligning to TRBD1. Germline V CDR1 and CDR2: KGHSH, LQKENI. The CDR3 spans 14 residues. V dropped 4 bases and J dropped 1; count of bases not matched to a gene: 3. In DNA form, the CDR3 reads TGTGCCAGCTCACGGGGGACAGATAACTATGGCTACACCTTC. It codes for CASSRGTDNYGYTF.

This sequence joins TRBV4-1 and TRBJ2-7, with 9 bases aligning to TRBD1. V lost 4 bases, J lost 5 bases, and 12 bases stayed unmatched. This CDR3 spans 16 amino acids. From germline, CDR1 is MGHRA and CDR2 YSYEKL. CDR3 loop: CASSRAVGTGLNEQYF. CDR3 DNA sequence: TGCGCCAGCAGCCGGGCTGTGGGGACAGGGCTCAACGAGCAGTACTTC.

The V and J genes are TRBV12-5 and TRBJ1-3, with D hard to call. Germline loops: CDR1 LGHNT, CDR2 FRNRAP. This CDR3 region has 15 residues. V was pared by 0 bases and J by 0 bases, with 6 bases between. Here the CDR3 DNA reads TGTGCTAGTGGTTTGGTACGGGGCTCTGGAAACACCATATATTTT. Its translation: CASGLVRGSGNTIYF.

For this clone: The junction departs from the called germline gene at one end, perhaps through a read error. This sequence joins TRBV10-3 and TRBJ1-2; 11 nucleotides align to TRBD1. Germline V CDR1 and CDR2: ENHRY, SYGVKD. The CDR3 length is 16 residues. In DNA form, the CDR3 reads TGTGCCAGCAGTGAAGCGGATGGGACAGGGGGCTATGGCTACACCTTC. Translating gives CASSEADGTGGYGYTF.

The chain combines TRBV2 with TRBJ1-2, with D possibly being TRBD1 (5 bases). The V end lost 4 bases, the J end lost 4 bases, and 10 bases lay between the germline ends. The CDR3 has 13 residues. Germline V gene data show CDR1 as SNHLY and CDR2 as FYNNEI. This CDR3 is CASSVPGIYGYTF. Written as DNA, the CDR3 is TGTGCCAGCAGTGTCCCAGGGATCTATGGCTACACCTTC.

This chain joins TRBV5-1 and TRBJ2-7, with 8 bases that match TRBD1. The trim removed 4 bases at V and 1 base at J, leaving 10 bases unmatched. This CDR3 has 16 residues. The V gene's germline CDR1 is SGHRS and CDR2 YFSETQ. The CDR3 here is CASSQPPGQASYEQYF. CDR3 coding DNA: TGCGCCAGCAGCCAGCCCCCGGGACAGGCGTCCTACGAGCAGTACTTC.

This clone showed up just a few times. The chain recombines TRBV18 with TRBJ2-1; D is perhaps TRBD1 (6 bases). Germline lookup yields CDR1 KGHSH and CDR2 LQKENI. CDR3 length: 16 amino acids. V lost 6 bases and J 1 base, leaving 16 bases between the germline ends. CDR3 nucleotides: TGTGCCAGCTCGCCCTCTGGGACAAGATCCTACAATGAGCAGTTCTTC. It specifies CASSPSGTRSYNEQFF. Drawing the rest from reference TRBV18 and TRBJ2-1, the complete variable domain is NAGVMQNPRHLVRRRGQEARLRCSPMKGHSHVYWYRQLPEEGLKFMVYLQKENIIDESGMPKERFSAEFPKEGPSILRIQQVVRGDSAAYFCASSPSGTRSYNEQFFGPGTRLTVL.

This chain links TRBV18 with TRBJ1-5; D possibly corresponds to TRBD1 (5 bases). Trimming pared 3 bases from V and 0 bases from J, leaving 18 bases between. CDR3 length equals 18 residues. Germline assignment: CDR1 KGHSH and CDR2 LQKENI. The CDR3 sequence: CASSPQGGGSYSNQPQHF. CDR3 bases: TGTGCCAGCTCACCTCAGGGCGGTGGATCTTATAGCAATCAGCCCCAGCATTTT. The full variable domain, its missing parts supplied by reference TRBV18 and TRBJ1-5, is NAGVMQNPRHLVRRRGQEARLRCSPMKGHSHVYWYRQLPEEGLKFMVYLQKENIIDESGMPKERFSAEFPKEGPSILRIQQVVRGDSAAYFCASSPQGGGSYSNQPQHFGDGTRLSIL.

The chain carries TRBV30 and TRBJ1-1, with D perhaps matching TRBD1 (6 bases). This CDR3 is built from 13 residues. V lost 5 bases, J lost 1 base, and 11 bases lay in between. Germline V gene sequence: CDR1 GTSNPN, CDR2 SVGIG (reference sequence). As DNA, the CDR3 is TGTGCCTGGGAGGTACAGGGGAACACTGAAGCTTTCTTT. This encodes CAWEVQGNTEAFF.

The sample holds one count of this clone. The chain links TRBV30 to TRBJ2-7; 9 bases map to TRBD2. Germline loops: CDR1 GTSNPN, CDR2 SVGIG (reference sequence). V dropped 4 bases and J dropped 6; count of bases not matched to a gene: 7. This CDR3 region has 13 residues. In nucleotides, the CDR3 is TGTGCCTGGAAAGGGTTTAGCGGGGGCGAGCAGTACTTC. This translates into CAWKGFSGGEQYF.

The DNA for the CDR3 is TGTGCCAGCTCACCGAACGGAGATACGCAGTATTTT. It is translated as CASSPNGDTQYF. The V call is TRBV18, the J call TRBJ2-3, with D uncertain. CDR1 and CDR2 from the germline V gene are KGHSH and LQKENI. The CDR3 is 12 amino acids. Trimming shortened V by 3 bases and J by 5 bases, and 6 bases separated the two germline ends.

The chain couples TRBV11-3 to TRBJ2-2; 8 bases map to TRBD2. With 6 bases clipped from V and 1 base from J, the junction kept 13 bases outside the gene matches. The CDR3 covers 18 residues. CDR1 is SGHNT and CDR2 is YENEEA in the germline V gene. The CDR3 protein is CASRHPRAGGRNTGELFF. For the CDR3, the DNA is TGTGCCAGCAGGCACCCCAGGGCGGGGGGTCGGAACACCGGGGAGCTGTTTTTT.

The chain uses TRBV30 and TRBJ1-1; D gene ambiguous. The germline V gene has CDR1 GTSNPN and CDR2 SVGIG (reference sequence). There are 14 residues in the CDR3. The CDR3 region has the DNA TGTGCTATAGCGTCGGGGATCTTGAACACTGAAGCTTTCTTT. Its translation: CAIASGILNTEAFF.

The V and J genes are TRBV6-1 and TRBJ2-7; possibly TRBD1 for D (6 bases). V was clipped by 7 bases and J by 5 bases, with 15 bases between them. The CDR3 spans 13 residues. Germline lookup yields CDR1 MNHNS and CDR2 SASEGT. CDR3 in DNA: TGTGCCAGCAAACACGGACAGTCCCACGAGCAGTACTTC. Its protein product is CASKHGQSHEQYF.

The table lists this clone with a few counts. The chain couples TRBV5-1 to TRBJ1-1, with 7 bases identical to TRBD1. The germline V gene has CDR1 SGHRS and CDR2 YFSETQ. The CDR3 is 13 amino acids. J was trimmed by 0 bases and V by 7 bases; bases with no gene match: 3. The CDR3 protein is CASGQAMNTEAFF. The CDR3 DNA follows: TGCGCCAGCGGACAGGCCATGAACACTGAAGCTTTCTTT.

This chain uses TRBV7-2 with TRBJ2-7; a weak D match, TRBD1 (5 bases). V lost 1 base to trimming and J lost 1 base, with 11 bases between them. CDR1 SGHTA and CDR2 FQGNSA come from the germline V gene. The CDR3 consists of 15 residues. The CDR3 is CASSLGARVSYEQYF. Written as DNA, the CDR3 is TGTGCCAGCAGCTTAGGGGCCAGGGTGTCCTACGAGCAGTACTTC.

This clone was counted once. The chain is built from TRBV5-6 and TRBJ2-1, with D hard to call. CDR3 length: 13 amino acids. The V gene's germline CDR1 is SGHDT and CDR2 YYEEEE. V was pared by 1 base and J by 5 bases, with 7 bases between. CDR3 loop: CASSLPIHNEQFF. For the CDR3, the DNA is TGTGCCAGCAGCTTGCCCATCCACAATGAGCAGTTCTTC.